This T cell receptor (beta chain) was documented in a study of vaccination effects on CD4 cells after COVID-19. Before sequencing, viral peptide pools were used by the ViraFEST assay to expand antigen-specific CD4+ T cells. Subsequent to 10 days of culture, CD4+ T cells were isolated. Convalescent patients had PCR-confirmed SARS-CoV-2 infection between March and December 2020. A half-medium replacement with IL-2 medium was carried out on days 3 and 7. Notes on this clone: Its target is not known.

The CDR3 runs to 16 residues. V lost 0 bases, J lost 3 bases, and 13 bases lay in between. Germline V gives CDR1 LNHNV, CDR2 YYDKDF (reference sequence). The data were produced by immunoSEQ multiplex PCR, yet TCRdb's version contains in-frame clones alone and is incomplete. The sample holds 15,000 to 20,000 clones, 60% to 80% seen once. This TCR was sampled from a human donor who had a prior SARS-CoV-2 infection. The gene calls are TRBV15 and TRBJ2-3; weak D call: TRBD1 (5 bases). The material was CD4+ T cells from PBMCs cultured with SARS-CoV-2 spike peptides, obtained before COVID-19 vaccination. This CDR3 is CATSRDQGAGTDTQYF. For the CDR3, the DNA is TGTGCCACCAGCAGAGATCAAGGGGCTGGAACAGATACGCAGTATTTT.